This T cell receptor beta chain was retrieved from a study of blood T cell repertoires in COVID-19 (dated by TCRdb to 2018 to 2021). Looking at the study overall: Collaborator samples came from the United States, Italy and Spain and covered acute and convalescent phases of COVID-19. The dataset comprised deeply sampled blood TCRbeta repertoires from subjects exposed to, actively infected with, or recovered from COVID-19. The repertoires were made available in a free public database intended to serve as a resource for research on the immune response to SARS-CoV-2. HLA class I and class II types, where available, came from metadata supplied by the sample provider rather than from assay-based typing. A de-identified subject ID, COVID-19 status, age in years and sex were almost always included in the sample metadata. The material from the prospective study consisted of cDNA or gDNA derived from T cells, B-cell-depleted T cells, or PBMCs. The samples were drawn from two sources: the first 160 participants of the ongoing ImmuneRACE study, and 950 to 1,500 subjects contributed by 6 global collaborators. Study-wide conclusions, independent of this receptor: How much clinical and demographic metadata was included differed by source and by participant, and the metadata was provided uncurated.

The immunoSEQ Assay, a bias-controlled multiplex PCR, was used to amplify TCRbeta CDR3 regions from genomic DNA. For the original study's pipeline: Within the assay, amplification of reference gene primers was used to estimate how many nucleated cells each sample contained. To quantify the absolute abundance of each unique TCRbeta CDR3 rearrangement, sequence reads were collapsed and filtered. Productive Simpson clonality was computed per sample as the square root of Simpson's diversity index over productive rearrangements. TCRdb holds this immuneACCESS table with in-frame rearrangements only. Some clones are missing; in checked studies, unresolved V genes explain under half, and the rest has no known cause. V and J calls and clone size are as listed in that table; D and trimming were resolved from the DNA. In this sample the table shows approximately 77,000 clones, around three quarters of which occur a single time. The top ten clonotypes cover under 5.5% of the sample.

On this clone: What antigen it recognizes has not been identified. Per-base quality was not reported, and no clone a single base away is much larger than it.

Collaborating institutions collected whole blood in K2EDTA tubes following their own protocols. Collaborator samples were shipped for TCRbeta analysis as frozen whole blood, isolated PBMCs, or DNA extracted from either sample type. V and J are truncated by 5 bases and 2 bases respectively, leaving an intervening sequence of 7 bases. From a lookup of the germline V gene, CDR1 and CDR2 are SQVTM and ANQGSEA. From cysteine to phenylalanine, the CDR3 is 13 amino acids long. The kept DNA is CDR3 alone, 39 bases in frame from the first base. The chain is assembled from TRBV29-1 and TRBJ2-6; TRBD1 is a weak D gene call, 6 bases matching. This receptor was identified in a woman in her 70s with acute or convalescent COVID-19. The material sequenced was peripheral blood. For the CDR3, the sequence is CSVSGAGANVLTF. The bases read TGCAGCGTTTCAGGGGCTGGGGCCAACGTCCTGACTTTC.